These 30 T cell receptor beta chains originate from one sample sequenced in a study of OX40 agonist ivuxolimab in advanced cancers. Produced via immunoSEQ multiplex PCR; TCRdb's table is partial and in-frame only. Of nearly 80,000 clones in the sample, more than 80% were seen once. Sequenced here: CD4+ or CD8+ T cells sorted from blood, sampled in a trial of the OX40 agonist ivuxolimab. The source is an adult with an advanced solid tumor such as melanoma, head and neck, liver or kidney cancer.

This clone was observed a handful of times. The chain has TRBV18 and TRBJ1-5; no clear D. The CDR3 contains 15 residues. V was trimmed by 5 bases and J by 9 bases, leaving 20 bases between them. The germline CDR1 and CDR2 sequences are KGHSH and LQKENI. The CDR3 sequence: CASSVDADSSRPQHF. CDR3 nucleotide sequence: TGTGCCAGCTCAGTGGACGCAGATAGCTCTCGGCCCCAGCATTTT.

The chain has TRBV2 and TRBJ1-6; 7 bases agree with TRBD1. Germline V gene data show CDR1 as SNHLY and CDR2 as FYNNEI. This CDR3 is built from 14 residues. The V and J ends lost 6 bases and 4 bases, in that order; junction bases with no gene match: 3. The CDR3 region has the DNA TGTGCCAGCAGCCGGGACAGTTATAATTCACCCCTCCACTTT. Amino acids: CASSRDSYNSPLHF.

The V gene is TRBV5-1, the J gene TRBJ2-7; D is uncertain. The germline V gene encodes CDR1 SGHRS and CDR2 YFSETQ. Trimming pared 2 bases from V and 0 bases from J, leaving 6 bases between. This CDR3 contains 13 residues. CDR3 in DNA: TGCGCCAGCAGCTTAGTGTCCTCCTACGAGCAGTACGTC. It is translated as CASSLVSSYEQYV.

This clone was seen more than once but under ten times. The CDR3 here is CASSRQGRNYEQYF. The CDR3 region has the DNA TGTGCCAGCAGTCGACAGGGTAGGAACTACGAGCAGTACTTC. The V and J genes are TRBV27 and TRBJ2-7, with 7 bases fitting TRBD1. Germline-derived CDR1 and CDR2 are MNHEY and SMNVEV (reference sequence). This CDR3 has 14 amino acids. With 5 bases clipped from V and 3 bases from J, the junction kept 7 bases outside the gene matches.

This clone has a handful of counts. The rearrangement uses TRBV11-2 and TRBJ1-5; 8 bases line up with TRBD1. Per germline, CDR1 SGHAT and CDR2 FQNNGV. V dropped 0 bases and J dropped 7; count of bases not matched to a gene: 8. The CDR3 has 16 residues. This CDR3 is CASSLDGQGTRQPQHF. CDR3 in DNA: TGTGCCAGCAGCTTAGATGGACAGGGTACTAGACAGCCCCAGCATTTT.

This sequence joins TRBV5-1 and TRBJ1-1; TRBD1 matches 9 bases. Per the germline V gene, CDR1 is SGHRS and CDR2 is YFSETQ. V shed 4 bases and J 4 bases; nucleotides not matched to a gene: 11. The CDR3 is made up of 16 amino acids. The CDR3 protein is CASSPQGQGSGTEAFF. CDR3 in DNA: TGCGCCAGCAGCCCCCAGGGACAGGGATCGGGCACTGAAGCTTTCTTT.

The chain links TRBV5-1 to TRBJ1-2; no clear D gene. This CDR3 spans 13 amino acids. The germline gives CDR1 SGHRS, CDR2 YFSETQ. Trimming took off 2 bases at V and 2 bases at J, with 7 bases between the two ends. The CDR3 spells CASSFGQNYGYTF. CDR3 nucleotides: TGCGCCAGCAGCTTCGGGCAGAACTATGGCTACACCTTC.

The rearrangement uses TRBV28 and TRBJ2-5; D possibly corresponds to TRBD2 (6 bases). V lost 3 bases to trimming and J lost 5 bases, with 16 bases between them. The CDR3 extends over 15 amino acids. Germline loops: CDR1 MDHEN, CDR2 SYDVKM. The CDR3 DNA sequence: TGTGCCAGCAGTTTGTCGGGACTCCCGGGGGAGACCCAGTACTTC. Translation: CASSLSGLPGETQYF.

In this sample, this clone turned up a few times. V is TRBV28 and J is TRBJ2-5; the D gene is possibly TRBD1 (6 bases). V lost 9 bases and J lost 4, with 15 bases in between. This CDR3 contains 13 residues. Germline V gives CDR1 MDHEN, CDR2 SYDVKM. This chain's CDR3 is CASNRQVGETQYF. The CDR3 DNA sequence: TGTGCCAGTAACCGACAGGTTGGAGAGACCCAGTACTTC.

The V gene is TRBV5-5, the J gene TRBJ1-2; TRBD1 matches at 11 bases. Germline V gives CDR1 SGHKS, CDR2 YYEKEE (reference sequence). The CDR3 covers 16 residues. The V gene end was trimmed by 0 bases and the J gene end by 8 bases; junction bases not matched to a gene: 9. CDR3 amino acids: CASSLALGQGARGYTF. CDR3 DNA: TGTGCCAGCAGCTTGGCTCTTGGACAGGGGGCTAGAGGCTACACCTTC.

This chain uses TRBV27 with TRBJ1-1; unclear D gene. The CDR3 consists of 13 residues. Looked up from germline, CDR1 is MNHEY and CDR2 is SMNVEV (reference sequence). V lost 6 bases and J lost 0, with 8 bases in between. CDR3: CASRRLMNTEAFF. The CDR3 bases are TGTGCCAGCAGGAGACTTATGAACACTGAAGCTTTCTTT.

The chain is built from TRBV28 and TRBJ1-3; perhaps TRBD1 as D (6 bases). Trimming removed 6 bases from V and 3 bases from J, with 15 bases in between. The CDR3 totals 15 residues. Germline CDR1 MDHEN, CDR2 SYDVKM. In nucleotides, the CDR3 is TGTGCCAGCAGCCCCGACAGGCGGCTTGGAAACACCATATATTTT. Encoded protein: CASSPDRRLGNTIYF.

The chain links TRBV5-6 to TRBJ2-5; 7 bases fit TRBD1. Germline values: CDR1 SGHDT, CDR2 YYEEEE. The CDR3 runs to 14 residues. Trimming at V came to 0 bases and at J to 2 bases, leaving 1 base not matched to a gene. CDR3: CASSLAGQQETQYF. CDR3 in DNA: TGTGCCAGCAGCTTGGCGGGACAGCAAGAGACCCAGTACTTC.

V gene TRBV18 combines with J gene TRBJ2-1; D remains unclear. Germline V CDR1 and CDR2: KGHSH, LQKENI. This CDR3 has 11 residues. Trimming took 3 bases from V and 8 from J, leaving 5 bases between them. The CDR3 DNA reads as TGTGCCAGCTCACCCTTCGATGAGCAGTTCTTC. The encoded protein is CASSPFDEQFF.

This chain connects TRBV2 to TRBJ1-5; no firm D call. With 5 bases removed from V and 6 bases from J, the gap between germline ends came to 17 bases. The CDR3 is 15 residues long. Germline loops: CDR1 SNHLY, CDR2 FYNNEI. CDR3 region: CASSPAGNSGQPQHF. CDR3 nucleotide sequence: TGTGCCAGCAGTCCAGCGGGGAATTCGGGTCAGCCCCAGCATTTT.

V and J are TRBV11-2 and TRBJ1-3, with no clear D. The CDR3 is 15 residues long. Germline assignment: CDR1 SGHAT and CDR2 FQNNGV. V was shortened by 1 base and J by 0 bases, with 7 bases between the two germline ends. For the CDR3, the DNA is TGTGCCAGCAGCTTAGCTTACAACTCTGGAAACACCATATATTTT. Translation gives CASSLAYNSGNTIYF.

This sequence joins TRBV30 and TRBJ2-3, with D hard to call. CDR3 length: 15 residues. Germline V gene lookup returns CDR1 GTSNPN and CDR2 SVGIG (reference sequence). V lost 0 bases and J 7 bases, leaving 17 bases between the germline ends. CDR3 coding DNA: TGTGCCTGGAGTGTCCCGCGGAGCAGCCCTTATACGCAGTATTTT. Protein sequence: CAWSVPRSSPYTQYF.

This clone was detected only once. This sequence joins TRBV28 and TRBJ1-2; perhaps TRBD1 as D (6 bases). The V gene's germline CDR1 is MDHEN and CDR2 SYDVKM. V lost 4 bases and J 5 bases, leaving 14 bases between the germline ends. CDR3 length: 14 amino acids. The CDR3 protein is CASSWTDSLYGYTF. The CDR3 DNA follows: TGTGCCAGCAGTTGGACGGACAGCCTTTATGGCTACACCTTC.

V and J are TRBV5-6 and TRBJ2-1; no clear D. This CDR3 is 14 amino acids long. The germline V gene encodes CDR1 SGHDT and CDR2 YYEEEE. The V and J ends lost 0 bases and 2 bases respectively, with 6 bases between them. The CDR3 sequence: CASSLGVTYNEQFF. In DNA form, the CDR3 reads TGTGCCAGCAGCTTGGGCGTGACCTACAATGAGCAGTTCTTC. Combining the CDR3 with reference TRBV5-6 and TRBJ2-1 gives the whole variable domain DAGVTQSPTHLIKTRGQQVTLRCSPKSGHDTVSWYQQALGQGPQFIFQYYEEEERQRGNFPDRFSGHQFPNYSSELNVNALLLGDSALYLCASSLGVTYNEQFFGPGTRLTVL.

The chain employs TRBV5-6 and TRBJ1-2; 8 nucleotides match TRBD1. Trimming took 0 bases from V and 5 from J; bases not matched to a gene: 0. The CDR3 sequence is 13 residues long. CDR1 SGHDT and CDR2 YYEEEE come from the germline V gene. The DNA for the CDR3 is TGTGCCAGCAGCTTGGGGGACAGGTATGGCTACACCTTC. Translation: CASSLGDRYGYTF.

This clone was detected once. V gene TRBV7-2 combines with J gene TRBJ2-7; the match to TRBD1 covers 7 bases. This CDR3 is built from 14 residues. Germline V gene data show CDR1 as SGHTA and CDR2 as FQGNSA. V was clipped by 5 bases and J by 3 bases; unmatched bases: 7. CDR3 DNA sequence: TGTGCCAGCAGCCTACAGGGGTTGGGCTACGAGCAGTACTTC. Its translation: CASSLQGLGYEQYF.

The chain uses TRBV30 and TRBJ2-3, with 8 nucleotides matching TRBD1. This CDR3 contains 14 residues. Germline V lookup: CDR1 GTSNPN, CDR2 SVGIG (reference sequence). V gave up 4 bases and J gave up 0 bases; unmatched junction bases: 3. The CDR3 region is CAWNRDRSTDTQYF. The CDR3 DNA sequence: TGTGCCTGGAACCGGGACAGGAGCACAGATACGCAGTATTTT.

This chain uses TRBV14 with TRBJ1-1; D gene uncertain. The germline gives CDR1 SGHDN, CDR2 FVKESK. The CDR3 is made up of 13 amino acids. Trimming removed 3 bases from V and 10 bases from J, with 15 bases in between. CDR3 sequence reads: CASSQRLQATAFF. The CDR3 region has the DNA TGTGCCAGCAGCCAGCGACTTCAGGCTACAGCTTTCTTT.

This clone was seen a single time. This chain joins TRBV10-3 and TRBJ2-7; no reliable D call. This CDR3 has 11 residues. Trimming cost V 8 bases and J 3 bases, with 8 bases left between them. Germline values: CDR1 ENHRY, CDR2 SYGVKD. The CDR3 sequence is CAIGDFYEQYF. The CDR3 DNA sequence: TGTGCCATCGGAGACTTCTACGAGCAGTACTTC.

This chain connects TRBV27 to TRBJ1-2; D is ambiguous. The CDR3 contains 14 residues. Deletions cut 6 bases from V and 8 bases from J, with 19 bases between. Germline V lookup: CDR1 MNHEY, CDR2 SMNVEV (reference sequence). CDR3 sequence: CASRSSGRRLGYTF. CDR3 in DNA: TGTGCCAGCAGATCCTCCGGACGGCGATTGGGCTACACCTTC.

This chain connects TRBV9 to TRBJ2-1; 8 bases are a match to TRBD1. The CDR3 consists of 14 residues. Germline trimming cut 0 bases from V and 9 bases from J; bases unmatched to any gene: 5. Germline CDR1 is SGDLS and CDR2 is YYNGEE. The CDR3 DNA reads as TGTGCCAGCAGCGTAGCCCCAGGGGGCGGTGAGCAGTTCTTC. It specifies CASSVAPGGGEQFF.

The V call is TRBV7-9, the J call TRBJ1-3; D uncertain. The CDR3 loop spans 16 amino acids. The V end was cut by 1 base, the J end by 1 base, with 11 bases between. Germline V gene data show CDR1 as SEHNR and CDR2 as FQNEAQ (reference sequence). The CDR3 here is CASSLDRARSGNTIYF. The DNA for the CDR3 is TGTGCCAGCAGCTTAGACCGGGCAAGGTCTGGAAACACCATATATTTT.

As concerns this clone: Since the CDR3 does not end with the conserved phenylalanine or tryptophan, this likely comes from a read error. The limits of the CDR3 on the DNA are not certain, so only TCRdb's listed CDR3 is given. The J gene is TRBJ2-7, the V gene TRBV2; TRBD1, as called in the table, went unchecked against the DNA. CDR1 and CDR2 (germline): SNHLY, FYNNEI. With termini counted, the CDR3 has 13 amino acids. The CDR3 spells CASSRIGQGAWES.

The chain carries TRBV28 and TRBJ1-2; 11 bases are shared with TRBD1. Germline V gives CDR1 MDHEN, CDR2 SYDVKM. V gave up 8 bases and J gave up 3 bases; unmatched junction bases: 8. This CDR3 has 15 amino acids. The DNA for the CDR3 is TGTGCCAGCTATTCTCCGGGACAGGGGGACTATGGCTACACCTTC. This gives the protein CASYSPGQGDYGYTF.

This clone has a single count. The J gene is TRBJ2-3, the V gene TRBV5-4, with unresolved D. Germline V gives CDR1 SGHNT, CDR2 YYREEE (reference sequence). V was pared by 0 bases and J by 4 bases, with 3 bases between. This CDR3 region has 12 residues. Here the CDR3 DNA reads TGTGCCAGCAGCTTGGTGGCAGATACGCAGTATTTT. It codes for CASSLVADTQYF.